This is a list of T cell receptor beta chains from one sample in a study of prognosis after radiotherapy for stage I lung cancer. TCRdb used MiXCR to reprocess the multiplex PCR reads, holding one entry per CDR3 protein. The table includes around 30,000 distinct CDR3 sequences, roughly a third detected once. Sequencing was performed on PBMCs, taken before or after stereotactic body radiation therapy (not recorded which). The receptors derive from a donor older than 45 with non-small cell lung cancer. Both conserved end residues are part of each CDR3. Fields, in order: clone size, J gene, D gene, V gene, CDR3 protein, CDR3 DNA. D genes are given only for firm matches. Rows give clone size only sometimes, using once, few, many, or a class for an expanded clone.

>-|TRBJ2-1|TRBD2|TRBV28
CASSFLAGVWFF
TGTGCCAGCAGTTTTCTAGCGGGAGTTTGGTTCTTC
>-|TRBJ2-3|-|TRBV7-2
CVSRQWTDTQYF
TGTGTCAGCAGACAGTGGACAGATACGCAGTATTTT
>many|TRBJ2-5|TRBD2|TRBV19
CASSPGGLVRETQYF
TGTGCCAGTAGTCCCGGGGGACTAGTGCGAGAGACCCAGTACTTC
>-|TRBJ2-7|TRBD1|TRBV6-2/TRBV6-3
CASRGRTGFSYEQYF
TGTGCCAGCAGAGGGCGGACAGGGTTTTCTTACGAGCAGTACTTC
>many|TRBJ2-3|TRBD2|TRBV30
CAWSVPARGGTDTQYF
TGTGCCTGGAGTGTACCAGCCCGGGGGGGTACAGATACGCAGTATTTT
>many|TRBJ2-1|TRBD2|TRBV5-1
CASSSTSGGAAYNEQFF
TGCGCCAGCAGCTCGACTAGCGGGGGGGCAGCCTACAATGAGCAGTTCTTC
>few|TRBJ2-1|-|TRBV12-3/TRBV12-4
CASSLIVQGYNEQFF
TGTGCCAGCAGTTTAATCGTCCAGGGGTACAATGAGCAGTTCTTC
>many|TRBJ1-5|-|TRBV15
CATSRDRISQPQHF
TGTGCCACCAGCAGAGATAGGATTAGCCAGCCCCAGCATTTT
>once|TRBJ2-5|TRBD1|TRBV28
CSSETGAQETQYF
TGTTCCAGCGAAACAGGGGCCCAAGAGACCCAGTACTTC
>many|TRBJ1-2|-|TRBV27
CASSLFGRANYGYTF
TGTGCCAGCAGTTTATTTGGTAGGGCTAACTATGGCTACACCTTC
>many|TRBJ1-1|-|TRBV24-1
CATSYSQNTEAFF
TGTGCCACCAGCTACTCACAGAACACTGAAGCTTTCTTT
>many|TRBJ1-4|-|TRBV28
CASSFEGGVEKLFF
TGTGCCAGCAGTTTCGAGGGTGGGGTTGAAAAACTGTTTTTT
>-|TRBJ2-3|TRBD2|TRBV28
CASPPSGIFNEGYTQYF
TGTGCCAGCCCCCCAAGCGGGATTTTTAACGAGGGATATACGCAGTATTTT
>many|TRBJ2-1|TRBD2|TRBV11-1
CASSRFLAGSFGDEQFF
TGTGCCAGCAGCAGGTTTTTAGCGGGATCCTTCGGTGATGAGCAGTTCTTC
>many|TRBJ2-4|-|TRBV6-1
CASRSQGISKNIQYF
TGTGCCAGCAGGTCTCAGGGGATTTCCAAAAACATTCAGTACTTC
>many|TRBJ1-3|-|TRBV6-1
CASSLGQPGNTIYF
TGTGCCAGCAGTCTGGGACAACCTGGAAACACCATATATTTT
>many|TRBJ1-2|-|TRBV6-1
CASSGGGYTF
TGTGCCAGCTCCGGGGGGGGCTACACCTTC
>many|TRBJ1-1|-|TRBV18
CASSRTRWAMNTEAFF
TGTGCCAGCTCCCGAACTCGTTGGGCTATGAACACTGAAGCTTTCTTT
>-|TRBJ2-1|TRBD2|TRBV24-1
CATSDLSSGSEGQFF
TGTGCCACCAGTGATTTGTCTAGCGGGAGTGAAGGGCAGTTCTTC
>many|TRBJ2-7|-|TRBV5-1
CASSLTAPYEQYF
TGCGCCAGCAGCTTGACCGCCCCCTACGAGCAGTACTTC
>many|TRBJ1-1|-|TRBV7-9
CASSLFGGNTEAFF
TGTGCCAGCAGCTTATTTGGCGGGAACACTGAAGCTTTCTTT
>many|TRBJ2-3|-|TRBV9
CASSPPTNTDTQYF
TGTGCCAGCAGCCCCCCGACAAACACAGATACGCAGTATTTT
>medium-sized|TRBJ2-5|TRBD2|TRBV6-1
CASSERAGVNQETQYF
TGTGCCAGCAGTGAACGGGCGGGGGTTAACCAAGAGACCCAGTACTTC
>-|TRBJ2-5|-|TRBV30
CAWTPREQETQYF
TGTGCCTGGACCCCACGGGAGCAAGAGACCCAGTACTTC
>many|TRBJ2-7|-|TRBV25-1
CASRGHGQRYDYEQYF
TGTGCCAGCAGAGGTCACGGGCAAAGGTACGACTACGAGCAGTACTTC